Listed below are T cell receptor beta chains from one sample, sequenced in a study of blood T cell repertoires in COVID-19. Produced via immunoSEQ multiplex PCR; TCRdb's table is partial and in-frame only. The sample yields under 200,000 clones, roughly 82% seen once. The material sequenced was PBMCs or T cells enriched from blood (not recorded which). Receptor source: a woman aged 55 to 70 with acute COVID-19. Both conserved end residues are part of each CDR3. A D gene is named only where the DNA matches it firmly. Size values are once, few and many counts, or a class for expanded clones, and some rows have none.

cdr3_length clone_size j_call d_call v_call cdr3_aa cdr3_nt
14 . TRBJ1-1 TRBD1 TRBV4-3 CASSPGQGLPEAFF TGCGCCAGCAGCCCGGGACAGGGGTTGCCTGAAGCTTTCTTT
15 . TRBJ2-3 . TRBV27 CASGSGGWHGDTQYF TGTGCCAGCGGCTCTGGCGGATGGCACGGAGATACGCAGTATTTT
17 . TRBJ2-6 . TRBV7-8 CASSFLILARGANVLTF TGTGCCAGCAGCTTTCTCATCCTCGCGCGGGGGGCCAACGTCCTGACTTTC
17 . TRBJ2-5 TRBD2 TRBV4-3 CASSQGTSGVTQETQYF TGCGCCAGCAGCCAGGGGACTAGCGGGGTTACCCAAGAGACCCAGTACTTC
15 . TRBJ2-1 TRBD2 TRBV7-2 CASSFGGGVYNEQFF TGTGCCAGCAGCTTTGGCGGGGGGGTATACAATGAGCAGTTCTTC
14 . TRBJ2-5 TRBD1 TRBV6-6 CASRIQGAGETQYF TGTGCCAGCAGAATCCAGGGGGCTGGCGAGACCCAGTACTTC
12 once TRBJ1-2 TRBD1 TRBV19 CASSPQGGGYTF TGTGCCAGTAGTCCACAGGGGGGCGGCTACACCTTC
16 few TRBJ1-4 TRBD1 TRBV7-2 CASSGRGPVFNEKLFF TGTGCCAGCAGCGGCAGGGGGCCGGTTTTTAATGAAAAACTGTTTTTT
15 few TRBJ2-3 TRBD1 TRBV7-2 CASRPTTGGSDTQYF TGTGCCAGCAGACCAACGACAGGGGGCTCAGATACGCAGTATTTT
15 . TRBJ1-6 . TRBV6-5 CASSPLEAGNSPLHF TGTGCCAGCAGTCCCCTGGAGGCGGGGAATTCACCCCTCCACTTT
14 . TRBJ1-1 . TRBV2 CASSPQGGYTEAFF TGTGCCAGCAGTCCCCAGGGAGGGTACACTGAAGCTTTCTTT
12 . TRBJ2-7 . TRBV13 CASSSISYEQYF TGTGCCAGCAGCTCCATCTCCTACGAGCAGTACTTC
14 . TRBJ1-5 TRBD1 TRBV5-1 CATPAGRGNQPQHF TGCGCTACCCCGGCGGGCAGGGGGAATCAGCCCCAGCATTTT
11 . TRBJ1-1 . TRBV20-1 CSAQGRTEAFF TGCAGTGCCCAGGGTAGGACTGAAGCTTTCTTT
14 . TRBJ1-5 . TRBV28 CASTRAGLMQPQHF TGTGCCAGCACTCGAGCGGGGTTGATGCAGCCCCAGCATTTT
14 . TRBJ1-6 . TRBV19 CASIQGGRNSPLHF TGTGCCAGTATTCAGGGAGGACGTAATTCACCCCTCCACTTT
14 . TRBJ1-2 . TRBV7-2 CASSQAALNYGYTF TGTGCCAGCAGCCAGGCTGCGCTTAACTATGGCTACACCTTC
15 . TRBJ1-2 . TRBV19 CASSIGRGGNYGYTF TGTGCCAGTAGTATAGGCAGGGGTGGTAACTATGGCTACACCTTC
14 . TRBJ1-2 TRBD1 TRBV5-4 CASSLAGTGYGYTF TGTGCCAGCAGCTTGGCGGGGACAGGGTATGGCTACACCTTC
13 . TRBJ1-4 . TRBV18 CASSPREDEKLFF TGTGCCAGCTCACCACGGGAGGATGAAAAACTGTTTTTT
16 few TRBJ2-1 TRBD2 TRBV14 CASSQESWQRENEQFF TGTGCCAGCAGCCAAGAATCGTGGCAGCGGGAAAATGAGCAGTTCTTC
13 . TRBJ2-5 . TRBV10-1 CASSESFGSNQYF TGCGCCAGCAGTGAGTCGTTCGGGAGTAACCAGTACTTC
15 . TRBJ2-7 . TRBV10-3 CAISQRGGITYEQYF TGTGCCATCTCCCAACGCGGAGGGATTACCTACGAGCAGTACTTC
15 once TRBJ1-1 . TRBV4-3 CASSQDRQGPFEAFF TGCGCCAGCAGCCAAGATCGGCAGGGTCCTTTTGAAGCTTTCTTT